This T cell receptor beta chain was captured by sequencing in a study of blood T cell repertoires in COVID-19. Looking at the study overall: T cells, B-cell-depleted T cells, or PBMCs provided the cDNA or gDNA that served as material.

In the source study's methods: The authors estimated nucleated cell counts from reference gene primer amplification. This table comes from immunoSEQ multiplex PCR, and its TCRdb copy is limited to in-frame clones, with some not included. V, J and clone size reflect that table, while D and trimming were determined from the DNA. The data hold 150,000 to 200,000 clones, with approximately 90% observed a single time. The study drew participants aged roughly 18 to 95 years from some 24 US areas. In assigning cohorts, the study relied on participant-reported clinical history. Between the trimmed V and J ends, which lost 2 bases and 4 bases, there was a span of 10 bases. Germline-derived CDR1 and CDR2 are SGHRS and YFSETQ. The CDR3 totals 14 residues.

The sequenced sample was PBMCs or T cells enriched from blood (not recorded which). The source is a woman in her thirties or forties in a cohort exposed to, infected with or recovered from COVID-19 (not recorded which). The chain joins TRBV5-1 to TRBJ2-1; maybe TRBD2 (5 bases). The CDR3 spells CASSFRELYNEQFF. The CDR3 coding sequence is TGCGCCAGCAGCTTCCGGGAACTTTACAATGAGCAGTTCTTC.